This record covers a single TCR beta chain. This CDR3 region has 16 residues. The germline V gene has CDR1 MGHDK and CDR2 SYGVNS. Trimming took off 1 base at V and 6 bases at J, with 15 bases between the two ends. The RNA input was roughly 0.45 to 1 ug, and it was reverse transcribed with random hexamers. Multiplex PCR with immunoSEQ amplified the TCR beta CDR3 across 54 Vbeta and 13 Jbeta. Each CDR3 protein is one row after TCRdb ran MiXCR on the immunoSEQ multiplex PCR reads. The table has around 300,000 distinct CDR3 sequences, around 91% seen once; the top ten hold approximately 0.18%. The data derive from a study of CD8 T cells in Susac syndrome.

The rearrangement uses TRBV25-1 and TRBJ1-4; D might be TRBD1 (6 bases). The sample consisted of CD8+ T cells from PBMCs. The TCR was taken from a human donor with multiple sclerosis. CDR3 nucleotide sequence: TGTGCCAGCAGTGAATTTTGGGGGGGGCAAGATGAAAAACTGTTTTTT. Translation: CASSEFWGGQDEKLFF.